Below, one TCR beta chain is given with its context. It lacks a known antigen. Base qualities are not recorded, but no much larger clone differs from it by a single base. This sample was taken from a study of response to subunit inactivated influenza vaccine (dated by TCRdb to the late 2010s). With regard to the full study: Deep quantitative T cell receptor repertoire profiling was used in the study to track responses to a trivalent subunit inactivated influenza vaccine.

The CDR3 goes from the cysteine to the phenylalanine over 11 residues. Here the CDR3 DNA is all that survives: 33 bases in frame from base 1. V gives up 11 bases and J gives up 9 bases, and the segment between their germline ends measures 14 bases. Reading the germline V gene gives CDR1 MGHDK and CDR2 SYGVNS. Libraries were constructed by RT-PCR. Sequenced on an Illumina HiSeq 2500. TCRdb redid the processing of the public reads, applying fastp at Q25 and MiXCR, and retained in-frame beta chains. Rows with one shared CDR3 protein collapse into an entry with the most common genes and DNA. The sample table records approximately 530,000 distinct CDR3 sequences; over 10% of these occur just once. The ten largest clones represent over 10% of the sample. The time point label for this specimen denotes: 45 to 50 days after influenza vaccine administration. The research as a whole found: According to the authors, only a limited number of new T cells may be recruited by each seasonal influenza vaccination.

The TCR comes from a man aged 50 to 59 who received an inactivated influenza vaccine. Donor details come from another sample of the same person, matched by shared clones. The chain couples TRBV25-1 to TRBJ2-1; the D match is possibly TRBD1 or TRBD2, with 5 bases aligned in each. This sample comprised PBMCs from blood, obtained about 6 weeks after vaccination. The nucleotide sequence reads TGTGCCGTGGGACCGAGGGGTGAGCAGTTCTTC. It translates to CAVGPRGEQFF.